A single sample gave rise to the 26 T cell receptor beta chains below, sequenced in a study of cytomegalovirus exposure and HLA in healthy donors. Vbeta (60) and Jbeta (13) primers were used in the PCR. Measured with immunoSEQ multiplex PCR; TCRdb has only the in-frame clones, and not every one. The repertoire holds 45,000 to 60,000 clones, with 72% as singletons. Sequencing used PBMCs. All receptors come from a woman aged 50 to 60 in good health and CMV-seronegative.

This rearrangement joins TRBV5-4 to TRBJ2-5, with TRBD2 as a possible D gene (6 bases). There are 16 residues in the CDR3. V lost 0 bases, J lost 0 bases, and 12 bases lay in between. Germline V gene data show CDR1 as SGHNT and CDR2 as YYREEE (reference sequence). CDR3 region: CASSLDNSGNQETQYF. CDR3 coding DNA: TGTGCCAGCAGCTTGGACAATAGCGGAAACCAAGAGACCCAGTACTTC.

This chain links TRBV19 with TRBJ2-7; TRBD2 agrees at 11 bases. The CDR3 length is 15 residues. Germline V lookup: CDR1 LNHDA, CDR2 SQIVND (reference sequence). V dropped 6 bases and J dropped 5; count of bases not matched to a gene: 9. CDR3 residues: CASSPIAGGTNEQYF. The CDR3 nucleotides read TGTGCCAGTAGCCCTATAGCGGGAGGGACCAACGAGCAGTACTTC.

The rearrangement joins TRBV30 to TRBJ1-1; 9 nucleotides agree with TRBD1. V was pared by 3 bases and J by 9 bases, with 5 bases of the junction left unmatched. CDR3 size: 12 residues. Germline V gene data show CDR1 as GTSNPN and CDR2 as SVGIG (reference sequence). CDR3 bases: TGTGCCTGGAGCGGACAGGGGTTAAAAGCTTTCTTT. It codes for CAWSGQGLKAFF.

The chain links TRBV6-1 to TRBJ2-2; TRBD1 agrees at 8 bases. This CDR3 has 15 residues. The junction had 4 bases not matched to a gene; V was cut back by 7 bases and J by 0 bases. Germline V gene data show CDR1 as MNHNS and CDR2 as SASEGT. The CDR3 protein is CASTQGAANTGELFF. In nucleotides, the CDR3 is TGTGCCAGCACCCAGGGGGCGGCGAACACCGGGGAGCTGTTTTTT.

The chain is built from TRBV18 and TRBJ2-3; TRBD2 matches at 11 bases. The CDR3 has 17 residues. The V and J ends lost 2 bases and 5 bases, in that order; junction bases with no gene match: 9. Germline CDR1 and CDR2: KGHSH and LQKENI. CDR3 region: CASSPFLAGGTVDTQYF. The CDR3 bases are TGTGCCAGCTCACCATTTCTAGCGGGAGGAACGGTAGATACGCAGTATTTT.

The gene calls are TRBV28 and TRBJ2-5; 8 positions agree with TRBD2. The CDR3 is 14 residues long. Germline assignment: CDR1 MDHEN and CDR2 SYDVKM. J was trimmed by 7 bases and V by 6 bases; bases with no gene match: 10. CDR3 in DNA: TGTGCCAGCAGCTTTAGCGGGATCCCCGGGACCCAGTACTTC. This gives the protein CASSFSGIPGTQYF. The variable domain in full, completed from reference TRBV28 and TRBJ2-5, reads DVKVTQSSRYLVKRTGEKVFLECVQDMDHENMFWYRQDPGLGLRLIYFSYDVKMKEKGDIPEGYSVSREKKERFSLILESASTNQTSMYLCASSFSGIPGTQYFGPGTRLLVL.

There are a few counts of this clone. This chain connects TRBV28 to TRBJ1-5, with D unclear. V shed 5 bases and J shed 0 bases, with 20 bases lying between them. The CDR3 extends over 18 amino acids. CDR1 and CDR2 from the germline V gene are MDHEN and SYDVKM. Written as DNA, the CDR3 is TGTGCCAGCAGTCCCCGGTGGGAGTTCGACTATAGCAATCAGCCCCAGCATTTT. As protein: CASSPRWEFDYSNQPQHF.

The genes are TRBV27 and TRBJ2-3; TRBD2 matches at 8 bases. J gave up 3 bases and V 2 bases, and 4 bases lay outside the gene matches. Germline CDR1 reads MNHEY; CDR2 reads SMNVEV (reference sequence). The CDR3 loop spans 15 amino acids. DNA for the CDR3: TGTGCCAGCAGTTTAAGTCGGGGGGGTACAGATACGCAGTATTTT. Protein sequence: CASSLSRGGTDTQYF.

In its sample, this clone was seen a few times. In nucleotides, the CDR3 is TGTGCCAGCAGTCTTCGGGCAGGGGTCAACACTGAAGCTTTCTTT. It yields the protein CASSLRAGVNTEAFF. The chain recombines TRBV28 with TRBJ1-1, with a weak D call TRBD1 (6 bases). The CDR3 is 15 amino acids. The germline CDR1 and CDR2 sequences are MDHEN and SYDVKM. Trimming left V 5 bases short and J 2 bases short, with 15 bases between.

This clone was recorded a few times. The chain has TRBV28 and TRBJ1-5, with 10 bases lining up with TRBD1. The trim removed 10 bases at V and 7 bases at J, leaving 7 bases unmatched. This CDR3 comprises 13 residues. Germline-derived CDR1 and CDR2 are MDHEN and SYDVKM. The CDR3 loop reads CATDRGQGQPQHF. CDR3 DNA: TGTGCCACCGACAGGGGGCAGGGGCAGCCCCAGCATTTT.

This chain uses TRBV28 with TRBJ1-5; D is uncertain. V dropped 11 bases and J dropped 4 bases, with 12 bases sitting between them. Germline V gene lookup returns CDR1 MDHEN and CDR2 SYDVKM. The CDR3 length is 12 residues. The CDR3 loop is CAGSGINQPQHF. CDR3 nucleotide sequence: TGTGCCGGCTCGGGAATAAATCAGCCCCAGCATTTT.

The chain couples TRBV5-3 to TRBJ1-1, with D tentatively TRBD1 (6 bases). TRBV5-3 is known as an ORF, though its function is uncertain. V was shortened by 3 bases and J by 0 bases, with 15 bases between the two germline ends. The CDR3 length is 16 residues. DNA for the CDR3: TGTGCCAGAAGCTCCAAAACGGGACATCTGAACACTGAAGCTTTCTTT. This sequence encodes CARSSKTGHLNTEAFF.

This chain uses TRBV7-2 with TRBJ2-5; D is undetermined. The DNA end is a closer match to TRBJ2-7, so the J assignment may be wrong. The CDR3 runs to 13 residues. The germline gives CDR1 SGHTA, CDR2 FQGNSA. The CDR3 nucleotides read TGTGCCAGCAGCTTAGCTGACGGGTACGAGCAGTACTTC. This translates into CASSLADGYEQYF.

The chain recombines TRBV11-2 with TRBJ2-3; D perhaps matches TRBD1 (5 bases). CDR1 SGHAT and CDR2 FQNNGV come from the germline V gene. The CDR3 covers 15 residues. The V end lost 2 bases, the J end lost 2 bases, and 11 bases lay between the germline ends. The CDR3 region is CASSLRQGNTDTQYF. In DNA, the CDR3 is TGTGCCAGCAGCTTACGCCAGGGTAACACAGATACGCAGTATTTT.

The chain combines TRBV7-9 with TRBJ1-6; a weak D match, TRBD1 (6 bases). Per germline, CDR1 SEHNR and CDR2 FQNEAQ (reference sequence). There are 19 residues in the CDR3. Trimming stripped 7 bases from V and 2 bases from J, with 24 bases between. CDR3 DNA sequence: TGTGCCAGCACAAGACACCGCGGACAGTCTAAAACCTATAATTCACCCCTCCACTTT. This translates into CASTRHRGQSKTYNSPLHF.

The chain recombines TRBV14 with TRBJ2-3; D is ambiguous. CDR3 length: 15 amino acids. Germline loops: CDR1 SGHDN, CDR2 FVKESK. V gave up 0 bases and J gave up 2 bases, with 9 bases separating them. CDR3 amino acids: CASSQDLRPTDTQYF. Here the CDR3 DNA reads TGTGCCAGCAGCCAAGACTTGCGGCCCACAGATACGCAGTATTTT.

The CDR3 bases are TGCAGCGTTGAACCCGGGACTAGCGGGAGAGAGACCCAGTACTTC. This translates into CSVEPGTSGRETQYF. V is TRBV29-1 and J is TRBJ2-5; 14 bases line up with TRBD2. This CDR3 region has 15 residues. Trimming at V came to 2 bases and at J to 4 bases, leaving 3 bases not matched to a gene. Per germline, CDR1 SQVTM and CDR2 ANQGSEA.

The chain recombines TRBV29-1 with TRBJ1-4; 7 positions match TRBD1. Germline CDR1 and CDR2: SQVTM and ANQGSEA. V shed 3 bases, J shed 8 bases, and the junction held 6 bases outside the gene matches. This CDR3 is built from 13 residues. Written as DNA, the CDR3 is TGCAGCGTTGACGGTCCAGGGGGAGAAAAACTGTTTTTT. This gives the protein CSVDGPGGEKLFF.

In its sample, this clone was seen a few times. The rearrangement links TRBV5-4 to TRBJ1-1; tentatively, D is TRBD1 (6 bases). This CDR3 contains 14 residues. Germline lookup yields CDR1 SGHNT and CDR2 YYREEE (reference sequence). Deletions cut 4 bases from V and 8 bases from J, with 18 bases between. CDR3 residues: CASSREGTRREAFF. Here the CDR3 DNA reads TGTGCCAGCAGCCGGGAGGGGACAAGGAGGGAAGCTTTCTTT.

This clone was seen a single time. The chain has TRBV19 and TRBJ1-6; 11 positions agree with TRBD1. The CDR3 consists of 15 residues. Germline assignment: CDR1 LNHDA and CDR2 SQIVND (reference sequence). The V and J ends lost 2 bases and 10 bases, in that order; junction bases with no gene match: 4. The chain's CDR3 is CASSISGTGGSPLHF. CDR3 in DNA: TGTGCCAGTAGTATAAGCGGGACAGGGGGATCACCCCTCCACTTT.

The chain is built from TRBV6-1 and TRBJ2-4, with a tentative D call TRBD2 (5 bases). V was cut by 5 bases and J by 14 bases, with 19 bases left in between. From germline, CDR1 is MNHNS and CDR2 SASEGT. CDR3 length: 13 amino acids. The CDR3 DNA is TGTGCCAGCAGTAACGGCCCCGGGGATGAGAAGTACTTC. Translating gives CASSNGPGDEKYF.

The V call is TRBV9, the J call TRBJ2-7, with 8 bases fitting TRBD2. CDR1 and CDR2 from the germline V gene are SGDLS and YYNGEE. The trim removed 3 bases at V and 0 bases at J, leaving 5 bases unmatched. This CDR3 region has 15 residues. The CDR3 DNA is TGTGCCAGCAGCGCCCTAGCGGGCCCCTCCTACGAGCAGTACTTC. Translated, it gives CASSALAGPSYEQYF. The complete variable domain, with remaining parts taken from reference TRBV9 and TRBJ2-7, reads DSGVTQTPKHLITATGQRVTLRCSPRSGDLSVYWYQQSLDQGLQFLIQYYNGEERAKGNILERFSAQQFPDLHSELNLSSLELGDSALYFCASSALAGPSYEQYFGPGTRLTVT.

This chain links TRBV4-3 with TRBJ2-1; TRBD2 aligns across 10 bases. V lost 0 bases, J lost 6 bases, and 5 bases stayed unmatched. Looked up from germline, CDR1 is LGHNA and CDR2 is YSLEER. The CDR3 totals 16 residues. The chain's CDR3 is CASSQEASGSINEQFF. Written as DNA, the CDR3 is TGCGCCAGCAGCCAAGAGGCTAGCGGGAGTATCAATGAGCAGTTCTTC.

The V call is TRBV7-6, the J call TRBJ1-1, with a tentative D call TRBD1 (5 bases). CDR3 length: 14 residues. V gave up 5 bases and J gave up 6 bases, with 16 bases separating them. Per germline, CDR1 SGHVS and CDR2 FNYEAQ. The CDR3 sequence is CASSDSRVVAEAFF. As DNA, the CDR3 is TGTGCCAGCAGCGATAGCAGGGTTGTCGCTGAAGCTTTCTTT.

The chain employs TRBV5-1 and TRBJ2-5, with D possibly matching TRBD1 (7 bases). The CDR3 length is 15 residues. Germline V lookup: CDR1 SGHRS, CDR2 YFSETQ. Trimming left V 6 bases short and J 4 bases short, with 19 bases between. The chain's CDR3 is CASNTDGGGGETQYF. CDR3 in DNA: TGCGCCAGCAATACCGACGGAGGGGGCGGAGAGACCCAGTACTTC.

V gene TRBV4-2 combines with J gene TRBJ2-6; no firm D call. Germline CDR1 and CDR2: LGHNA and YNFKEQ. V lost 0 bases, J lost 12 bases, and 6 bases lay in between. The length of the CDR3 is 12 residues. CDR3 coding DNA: TGTGCCAGCAGCCAAGAACTTGCCGTCCTGACTTTC. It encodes CASSQELAVLTF.